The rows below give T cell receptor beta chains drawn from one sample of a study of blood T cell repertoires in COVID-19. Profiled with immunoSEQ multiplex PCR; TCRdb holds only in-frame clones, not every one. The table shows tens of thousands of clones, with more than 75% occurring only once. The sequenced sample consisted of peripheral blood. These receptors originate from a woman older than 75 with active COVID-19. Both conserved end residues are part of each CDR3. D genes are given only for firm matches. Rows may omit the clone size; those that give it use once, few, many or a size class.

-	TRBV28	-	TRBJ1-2	TGTGCCAGCAGTTTACGCAGCTATGGCTACACCTTC	CASSLRSYGYTF
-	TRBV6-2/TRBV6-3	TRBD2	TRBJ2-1	TGTGCCAGCAGTTACCCCGGGAGGGCCGCGGATGAGCAGTTCTTC	CASSYPGRAADEQFF
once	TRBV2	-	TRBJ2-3	TGTGCCAGCAGACTCATCCGGAGCGGCCCAGATACGCAGTATTTT	CASRLIRSGPDTQYF
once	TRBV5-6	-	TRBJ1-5	TGTGCCAGCAGCTTGTCAAGGGGTTGGGATCAGCCCCAGCATTTT	CASSLSRGWDQPQHF
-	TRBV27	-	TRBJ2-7	TGTGCCAGCAGTTTGGCAGGGAACCCCTACGAGCAGTACTTC	CASSLAGNPYEQYF
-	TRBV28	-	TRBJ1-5	TGTGCCAGCTCCTCCGGGACAAAAGGCCAGCCCCAGCATTTT	CASSSGTKGQPQHF
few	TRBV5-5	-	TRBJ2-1	TGTGCCAGCAGCTTGGACAGAAACAATGAGCAGTTCTTC	CASSLDRNNEQFF
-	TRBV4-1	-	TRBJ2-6	TGCGCCAGCAGCCAAGATCGGGTGACTGGGGCCAACGTCCTGACTTTC	CASSQDRVTGANVLTF
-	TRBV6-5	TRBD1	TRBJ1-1	TGTGCCAGCAGAGCGGGACAGGGCCACACTGAAGCTTTCTTT	CASRAGQGHTEAFF
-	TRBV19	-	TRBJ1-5	TGTGCCAGTAGTATGAGCAGGGGCAATCAGCCCCAGCATTTT	CASSMSRGNQPQHF
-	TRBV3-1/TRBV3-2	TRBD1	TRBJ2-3	TGTGCCAGCAACCAGGGACAGTTCGCAGATACGCAGTATTTT	CASNQGQFADTQYF
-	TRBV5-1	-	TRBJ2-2	TGCGCCAGCAGCCCCCGTGGAGGGGAAGACACCGGGGAGCTGTTTTTT	CASSPRGGEDTGELFF
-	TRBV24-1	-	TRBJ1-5	TGTGCCACCAGTGATCCCTCAGCTGGCGGTGGGTCCCAGCATTTT	CATSDPSAGGGSQHF
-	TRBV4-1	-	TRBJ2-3	TGCGCCAGCAGCCAATCCGAGGATCGAGGTGGCACAGATACGCAGTATTTT	CASSQSEDRGGTDTQYF